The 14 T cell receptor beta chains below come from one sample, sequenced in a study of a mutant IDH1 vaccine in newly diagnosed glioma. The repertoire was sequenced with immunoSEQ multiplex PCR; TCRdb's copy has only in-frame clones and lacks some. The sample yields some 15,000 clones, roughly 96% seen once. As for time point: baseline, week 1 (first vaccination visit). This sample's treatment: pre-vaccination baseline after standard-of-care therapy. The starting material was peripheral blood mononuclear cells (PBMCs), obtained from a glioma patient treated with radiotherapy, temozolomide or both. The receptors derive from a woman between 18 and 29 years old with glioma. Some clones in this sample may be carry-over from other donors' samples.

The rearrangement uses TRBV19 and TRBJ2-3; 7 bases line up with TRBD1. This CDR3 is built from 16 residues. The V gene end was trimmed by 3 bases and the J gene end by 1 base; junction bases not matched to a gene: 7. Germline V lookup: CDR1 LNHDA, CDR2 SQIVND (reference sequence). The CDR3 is CASSILGQWRTDTQYF. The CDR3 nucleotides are TGTGCCAGTAGTATCTTGGGACAGTGGCGCACAGATACGCAGTATTTT.

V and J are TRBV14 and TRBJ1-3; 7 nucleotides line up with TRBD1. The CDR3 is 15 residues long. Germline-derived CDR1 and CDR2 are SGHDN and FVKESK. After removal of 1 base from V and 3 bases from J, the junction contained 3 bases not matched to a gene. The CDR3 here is CASSQGTGGGNTIYF. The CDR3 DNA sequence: TGTGCCAGCAGCCAAGGGACAGGCGGTGGAAACACCATATATTTT.

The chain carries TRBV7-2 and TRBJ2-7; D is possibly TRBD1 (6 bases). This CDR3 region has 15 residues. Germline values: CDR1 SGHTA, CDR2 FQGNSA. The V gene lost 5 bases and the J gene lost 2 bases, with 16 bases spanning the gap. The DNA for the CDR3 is TGTGCCAGCAGCCAAAGTACAGGGTCAACCTACGAGCAGTACTTC. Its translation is CASSQSTGSTYEQYF.

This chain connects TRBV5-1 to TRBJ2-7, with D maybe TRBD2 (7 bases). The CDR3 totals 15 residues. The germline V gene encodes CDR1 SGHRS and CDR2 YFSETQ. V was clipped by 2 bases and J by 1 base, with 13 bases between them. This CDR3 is CASSFGGGTSYEQYF. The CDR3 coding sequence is TGCGCCAGCAGCTTTGGCGGGGGCACATCCTACGAGCAGTACTTC.

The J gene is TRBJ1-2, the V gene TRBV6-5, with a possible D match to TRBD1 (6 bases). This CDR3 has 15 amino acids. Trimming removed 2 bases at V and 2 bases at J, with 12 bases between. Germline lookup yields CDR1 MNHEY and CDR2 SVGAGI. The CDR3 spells CASSYTRGVNYGYTF. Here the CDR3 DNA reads TGTGCCAGCAGTTACACCAGGGGTGTAAACTATGGCTACACCTTC.

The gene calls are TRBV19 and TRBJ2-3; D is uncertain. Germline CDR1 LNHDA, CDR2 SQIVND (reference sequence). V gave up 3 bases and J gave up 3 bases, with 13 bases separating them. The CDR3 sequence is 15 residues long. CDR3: CASSIASLGTDTQYF. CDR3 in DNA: TGTGCCAGTAGTATTGCCTCCCTAGGAACAGATACGCAGTATTTT.

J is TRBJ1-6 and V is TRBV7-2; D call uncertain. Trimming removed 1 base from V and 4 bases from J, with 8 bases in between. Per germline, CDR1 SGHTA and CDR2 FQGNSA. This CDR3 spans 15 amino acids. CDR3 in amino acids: CASSLGNGYNSPLHF. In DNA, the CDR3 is TGTGCCAGCAGCTTAGGAAACGGGTATAATTCACCCCTCCACTTT.

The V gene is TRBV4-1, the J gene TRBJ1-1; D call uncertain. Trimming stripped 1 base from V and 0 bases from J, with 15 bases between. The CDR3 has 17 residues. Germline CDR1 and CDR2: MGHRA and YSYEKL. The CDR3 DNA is TGCGCCAGCAGCCAAGTCCATACGGGGAACCTGAACACTGAAGCTTTCTTT. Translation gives CASSQVHTGNLNTEAFF.

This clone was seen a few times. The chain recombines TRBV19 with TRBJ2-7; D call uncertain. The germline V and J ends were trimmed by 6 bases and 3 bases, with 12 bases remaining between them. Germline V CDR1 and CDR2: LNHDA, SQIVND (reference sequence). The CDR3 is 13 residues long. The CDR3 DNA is TGTGCCAGTAGCCCAACGGACCTCTACGAGCAGTACTTC. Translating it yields CASSPTDLYEQYF.

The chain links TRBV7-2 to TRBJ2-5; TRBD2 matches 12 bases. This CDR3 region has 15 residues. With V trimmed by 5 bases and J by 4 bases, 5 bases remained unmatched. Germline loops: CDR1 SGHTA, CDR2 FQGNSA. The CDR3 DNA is TGTGCCAGCAGCCCTAGCGGGGGGGTGAGAGAGACCCAGTACTTC. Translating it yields CASSPSGGVRETQYF.

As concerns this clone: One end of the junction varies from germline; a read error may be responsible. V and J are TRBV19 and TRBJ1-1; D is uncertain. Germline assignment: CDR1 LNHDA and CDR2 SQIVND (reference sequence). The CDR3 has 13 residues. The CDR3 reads CASSPGLNAEAFF. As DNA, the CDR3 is TGTGCCAGTAGTCCCGGACTGAACGCTGAAGCTTTCTTT.

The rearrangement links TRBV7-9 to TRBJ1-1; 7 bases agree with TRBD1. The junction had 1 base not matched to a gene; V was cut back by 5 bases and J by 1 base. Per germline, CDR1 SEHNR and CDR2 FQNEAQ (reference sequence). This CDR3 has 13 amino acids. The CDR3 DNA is TGTGCCAGCAGCCGACAGGGGAACACTGAAGCTTTCTTT. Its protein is CASSRQGNTEAFF.

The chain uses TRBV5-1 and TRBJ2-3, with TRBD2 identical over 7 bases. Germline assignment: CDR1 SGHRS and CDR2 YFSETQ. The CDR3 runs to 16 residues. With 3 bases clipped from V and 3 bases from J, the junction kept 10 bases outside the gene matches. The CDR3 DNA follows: TGCGCCAGCAGCTCAGGAGTAGCGGGCCAGACAGATACGCAGTATTTT. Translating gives CASSSGVAGQTDTQYF.

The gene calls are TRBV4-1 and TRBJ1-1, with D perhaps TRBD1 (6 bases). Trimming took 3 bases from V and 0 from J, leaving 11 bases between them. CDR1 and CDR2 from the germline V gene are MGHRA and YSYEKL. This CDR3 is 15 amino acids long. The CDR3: CASSQEQGLNTEAFF. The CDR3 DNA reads TGCGCCAGCAGCCAGGAACAGGGACTGAACACTGAAGCTTTCTTT.